A single sample gave rise to the 24 T cell receptor beta chains below, sequenced in a study of T-cell memory formation after mild COVID-19. TCRdb called the 5' RACE reads again in MiXCR, with one record for every CDR3 protein. The data show under 700,000 distinct CDR3 sequences, 20% seen once. The specimen sequenced was PBMCs or a T cell subset sorted from them (not recorded which). Source of these receptors: an adult woman who had mild COVID-19 (a few samples of this study predate the infection). Cell type and time point are not known.

The chain recombines TRBV20-1 with TRBJ2-5, with TRBD1 identical over 7 bases. Germline values: CDR1 DFQATT, CDR2 SNEGSKA (reference sequence). The V segment lost 3 bases and the J segment 3 bases; nucleotides outside the gene matches: 7. This CDR3 comprises 14 residues. The CDR3 nucleotides read TGCAGTGCTAGCCACCCCCAGGGGGAAGAGACCCAGTACTTC. This translates into CSASHPQGEETQYF.

This clonotype was counted only a few times. This chain connects TRBV20-1 to TRBJ2-7; 8 bases align to TRBD1. V lost 3 bases to trimming and J lost 4 bases; unmatched junction nucleotides: 5. The CDR3 sequence is 13 residues long. Germline V gene data show CDR1 as DFQATT and CDR2 as SNEGSKA (reference sequence). CDR3: CSARTGAGYEQYF. CDR3 coding DNA: TGCAGTGCTAGGACAGGGGCGGGTTACGAGCAGTACTTC.

This clonotype was observed a few times. V usage is TRBV4-2 and J usage is TRBJ2-5, with unresolved D. Germline-derived CDR1 and CDR2 are LGHNA and YNFKEQ. The CDR3 spans 18 residues. The V end was cut by 0 bases, the J end by 1 base, with 18 bases between. The CDR3 region is CASSQDIRPLVGQETQYF. CDR3 DNA sequence: TGTGCCAGCAGCCAAGATATTCGACCTCTCGTGGGCCAAGAGACCCAGTACTTC.

The chain couples TRBV19 to TRBJ1-2; D unresolved. V dropped 4 bases and J dropped 8 bases, with 20 bases sitting between them. Germline CDR1 reads LNHDA; CDR2 reads SQIVND (reference sequence). CDR3 length: 15 residues. In DNA form, the CDR3 reads TGTGCCAGTAGTACGAACGATCTAGCGGGCATCGGCTACACCTTC. Amino acids: CASSTNDLAGIGYTF. Together with reference TRBV19 and TRBJ1-2, the CDR3 gives the full variable domain: DGGITQSPKYLFRKEGQNVTLSCEQNLNHDAMYWYRQDPGQGLRLIYYSQIVNDFQKGDIAEGYSVSREKKESFPLTVTSAQKNPTAFYLCASSTNDLAGIGYTFGSGTRLTVV.

The rearrangement joins TRBV20-1 to TRBJ2-5; tentatively, D is TRBD1 (5 bases). This CDR3 comprises 13 residues. With 1 base removed from V and 5 bases from J, the gap between germline ends came to 11 bases. Germline V CDR1 and CDR2: DFQATT, SNEGSKA (reference sequence). The CDR3: CSARAGSRETQYF. As DNA, the CDR3 is TGCAGTGCTAGAGCAGGGTCGCGGGAGACCCAGTACTTC.

V and J are TRBV6-4 and TRBJ1-5; D unclear. CDR3 size: 20 residues. V lost 1 base to trimming and J lost 0 bases, with 22 bases between them. Germline CDR1 reads MRHNA; CDR2 reads SNTAGT. The CDR3 coding sequence is TGTGCCAGCAGTGACTTCGGACGGGATGCTAGCCGCGATAGCAATCAGCCCCAGCATTTT. Translated, it gives CASSDFGRDASRDSNQPQHF.

The rearrangement uses TRBV7-8 and TRBJ2-7; no definite D call. V lost 1 base to trimming and J lost 2 bases, with 9 bases between them. Germline V gives CDR1 SGHVS, CDR2 FQNEAQ. CDR3 length equals 14 residues. The CDR3 nucleotides are TGTGCCAGCAGCTTAGAGGTCGGAACCTACGAGCAGTACTTC. It translates to CASSLEVGTYEQYF.

The genes are TRBV18 and TRBJ2-5; TRBD1 matches at 9 bases. Germline V CDR1 and CDR2: KGHSH, LQKENI. The CDR3 sequence is 17 residues long. Trimming cost V 3 bases and J 2 bases; bases outside gene matches: 10. The chain's CDR3 is CASSPRAPGQGQETQYF. CDR3 DNA: TGTGCCAGCTCACCGCGAGCACCGGGACAGGGACAAGAGACCCAGTACTTC. Full variable domain (missing parts from reference TRBV18 and TRBJ2-5): NAGVMQNPRHLVRRRGQEARLRCSPMKGHSHVYWYRQLPEEGLKFMVYLQKENIIDESGMPKERFSAEFPKEGPSILRIQQVVRGDSAAYFCASSPRAPGQGQETQYFGPGTRLLVL.

This clonotype occurred a few times. V usage is TRBV20-1 and J usage is TRBJ2-7; a weak D match, TRBD2 (7 bases). Trimming pared 3 bases from V and 0 bases from J, leaving 12 bases between. The length of the CDR3 is 14 residues. Germline V gene sequence: CDR1 DFQATT, CDR2 SNEGSKA (reference sequence). CDR3 loop: CSARGRDTSYEQYF. CDR3 DNA: TGCAGTGCTAGGGGGAGGGACACCTCCTACGAGCAGTACTTC.

This clonotype was counted only a few times. The chain links TRBV7-2 to TRBJ2-7; 9 nucleotides agree with TRBD2. The CDR3 contains 16 residues. J gave up 2 bases and V 6 bases, and 11 bases lay outside the gene matches. Per the germline V gene, CDR1 is SGHTA and CDR2 is FQGNSA. CDR3: CASSHTRTSAAYEQYF. The DNA of the CDR3 is TGTGCCAGCAGTCACACTCGGACTAGCGCCGCCTACGAGCAGTACTTC.

The chain employs TRBV19 and TRBJ2-5; TRBD1 matches 7 bases. The germline V gene has CDR1 LNHDA and CDR2 SQIVND (reference sequence). CDR3 length: 14 residues. Trimming removed 9 bases from V and 5 bases from J; junction bases left unmatched: 12. The CDR3 is CARPRPQGSETQYF. CDR3 nucleotide sequence: TGTGCCAGACCGCGACCACAGGGGTCGGAGACCCAGTACTTC. Full variable domain (missing parts from reference TRBV19 and TRBJ2-5): DGGITQSPKYLFRKEGQNVTLSCEQNLNHDAMYWYRQDPGQGLRLIYYSQIVNDFQKGDIAEGYSVSREKKESFPLTVTSAQKNPTAFYLCARPRPQGSETQYFGPGTRLLVL.

This chain joins TRBV5-1 and TRBJ1-4; unclear D gene. Germline V CDR1 and CDR2: SGHRS, YFSETQ. The CDR3 has 13 residues. The V end was cut by 5 bases, the J end by 4 bases, with 9 bases between. The CDR3, as DNA: TGCGCCAGCAGAGACGGTGATAATGAAAAACTGTTTTTT. It specifies CASRDGDNEKLFF.

At least ten counts were recorded for this clonotype. V gene TRBV7-8 combines with J gene TRBJ2-1; 11 positions agree with TRBD2. J gave up 5 bases and V 5 bases, and 14 bases lay outside the gene matches. Germline V gene data show CDR1 as SGHVS and CDR2 as FQNEAQ. This CDR3 has 18 amino acids. The CDR3 sequence is CASSRGTTSGVSNNEQFF. The CDR3 DNA reads as TGTGCCAGCAGCCGCGGAACGACTAGCGGGGTTTCGAACAATGAGCAGTTCTTC.

This clonotype was detected once. The chain recombines TRBV2 with TRBJ1-5; D gene unclear. The CDR3 loop spans 16 amino acids. CDR1 is SNHLY and CDR2 is FYNNEI in the germline V gene. V was shortened by 1 base and J by 3 bases, with 13 bases between the two germline ends. The CDR3 DNA sequence: TGTGCCAGCAGTGAAGGGACTTTCCTCCCCAATCAGCCCCAGCATTTT. This gives the protein CASSEGTFLPNQPQHF.

This clonotype came up many times. The V and J genes are TRBV7-9 and TRBJ2-1, with TRBD1 matching over 11 bases. Trimming took 3 bases from V and 8 from J; bases not matched to a gene: 21. Germline values: CDR1 SEHNR, CDR2 FQNEAQ (reference sequence). This CDR3 has 20 residues. The CDR3 sequence: CASSFPISPGQGATLDEQFF. The CDR3 DNA reads TGTGCCAGCAGCTTCCCAATATCGCCAGGACAGGGGGCTACTCTTGATGAGCAGTTCTTC. The variable domain in full, completed from reference TRBV7-9 and TRBJ2-1, reads DTGVSQNPRHKITKRGQNVTFRCDPISEHNRLYWYRQTLGQGPEFLTYFQNEAQLEKSRLLSDRFSAERPKGSFSTLEIQRTEQGDSAMYLCASSFPISPGQGATLDEQFFGPGTRLTVL.

CDR3 sequence reads: CASSLTSGRRFTDTQYF. The CDR3 coding sequence is TGCGCCAGCAGCTTGACTAGCGGGAGAAGGTTCACAGATACGCAGTATTTT. The chain joins TRBV5-1 to TRBJ2-3, with 11 positions matching TRBD2. The germline V gene has CDR1 SGHRS and CDR2 YFSETQ. The CDR3 spans 17 residues. J lost 2 bases, V lost 1 base, and 6 bases had no gene match.

This clonotype was seen many times. The J gene is TRBJ2-1, the V gene TRBV7-9; 9 bases match TRBD2. V was clipped by 5 bases and J by 7 bases; unmatched bases: 9. CDR3 size: 15 residues. CDR1 and CDR2 from the germline V gene are SEHNR and FQNEAQ (reference sequence). CDR3 residues: CASSPSGIPRNEQFF. CDR3 bases: TGTGCCAGCAGCCCTAGCGGGATCCCAAGGAATGAGCAGTTCTTC. Supplemented by reference TRBV7-9 and TRBJ2-1, the full variable domain reads DTGVSQNPRHKITKRGQNVTFRCDPISEHNRLYWYRQTLGQGPEFLTYFQNEAQLEKSRLLSDRFSAERPKGSFSTLEIQRTEQGDSAMYLCASSPSGIPRNEQFFGPGTRLTVL.

This clonotype has a handful of counts. The chain recombines TRBV6-2 or TRBV6-3 with TRBJ2-5; D is unresolved. CDR3 length: 11 amino acids. The germline gives CDR1 MNHEY, CDR2 SVGEGT. Trimming cost V 8 bases and J 5 bases, with 9 bases left between them. The CDR3 region has the DNA TGTGCCAGCGGAGAAAGGGAGACCCAGTACTTC. The encoded protein is CASGERETQYF.

This sequence joins TRBV7-9 and TRBJ2-7; D uncertain. This CDR3 contains 15 residues. V was pared by 4 bases and J by 2 bases, with 15 bases between. The V gene's germline CDR1 is SEHNR and CDR2 FQNEAQ (reference sequence). The CDR3: CASSSRAGIPYEQYF. The CDR3 nucleotides read TGTGCCAGCAGCTCCCGTGCCGGTATTCCCTACGAGCAGTACTTC.

This clonotype was seen more than once but under ten times. V is TRBV6-4 and J is TRBJ2-1; 8 positions match TRBD1. The V gene end was trimmed by 0 bases and the J gene end by 8 bases; junction bases not matched to a gene: 12. Germline V gives CDR1 MRHNA, CDR2 SNTAGT. The CDR3 is 17 residues long. The CDR3: CASSDSPQGRGRDEQFF. As DNA, the CDR3 is TGTGCCAGCAGTGACTCCCCCCAGGGCAGGGGGCGGGATGAGCAGTTCTTC.

The chain combines TRBV3-1 with TRBJ2-2; a weak D match, TRBD1 (6 bases). The V end lost 4 bases, the J end lost 4 bases, and 13 bases lay between the germline ends. This CDR3 has 15 residues. Germline V gene sequence: CDR1 LGHDT, CDR2 YNNKEL (reference sequence). The CDR3 DNA follows: TGTGCCAGCAGCCCAACTGGACAGTCCACCGGGGAGCTGTTTTTT. The encoded protein is CASSPTGQSTGELFF.

V is TRBV6-6 and J is TRBJ2-3, with unresolved D. Trimming left V 2 bases short and J 0 bases short, with 12 bases between. Germline CDR1 MNHNY, CDR2 SVGAGI (reference sequence). The CDR3 has 16 amino acids. The CDR3 is CASSYPPGTSTDTQYF. CDR3 coding DNA: TGTGCCAGCAGTTACCCCCCGGGTACTAGCACAGATACGCAGTATTTT.

This chain connects TRBV11-3 to TRBJ2-1, with D perhaps matching TRBD2 (6 bases). Germline CDR1 and CDR2: SGHNT and YENEEA. CDR3 length: 17 amino acids. Trimming pared 4 bases from V and 0 bases from J, leaving 16 bases between. The CDR3 bases are TGTGCCAGCAGCTCCCGCCGGGAGATTAGCTCCTACAATGAGCAGTTCTTC. Its translation: CASSSRREISSYNEQFF.

The chain is built from TRBV11-1 and TRBJ2-2; D is unresolved. The CDR3 contains 14 residues. Germline V gene lookup returns CDR1 SGHAT and CDR2 FQDESV (reference sequence). V lost 7 bases, J lost 0 bases, and 9 bases lay in between. Written as DNA, the CDR3 is TGTGCCAGCAAGCACGCCGCGAACACCGGGGAGCTGTTTTTT. Amino acid sequence: CASKHAANTGELFF.